A selection of T cell receptor beta chains follows, all from one sample in a study of blood T cell repertoires in COVID-19. Using immunoSEQ multiplex PCR, the repertoire was profiled, and TCRdb retains in-frame clones only, with some absent. The repertoire holds hundreds of thousands of clones, with roughly 90% as singletons. Sequencing was performed on peripheral blood. The receptor set was obtained from a young woman with active or convalescent COVID-19. Each CDR3 is given with its conserved first and last residue. A D gene is named only where the DNA matches it firmly. Size values are once, few and many counts, or a class for expanded clones, and some rows have none.

-,TRBV3-1/TRBV3-2,once,TRBJ1-4,CASSQRANEKLFF,TGTGCCAGCAGCCAAAGAGCCAATGAAAAACTGTTTTTT
TRBD1,TRBV13,-,TRBJ2-3,CASSLIGTGDGDTQYF,TGTGCCAGCAGCTTAATCGGGACAGGGGATGGCGATACGCAGTATTTT
TRBD2,TRBV2,-,TRBJ2-7,CASRREGSYEQYF,TGTGCCAGCAGGCGGGAGGGTAGTTACGAGCAGTACTTC
-,TRBV6-1,-,TRBJ2-1,CASSADGKASYNEQFF,TGTGCCAGCAGTGCGGACGGGAAGGCCTCCTACAATGAGCAGTTCTTC
TRBD2,TRBV10-3,-,TRBJ2-1,CAISSGRAGEQFF,TGTGCCATCTCTAGCGGGAGGGCCGGTGAGCAGTTCTTC
TRBD2,TRBV3-1/TRBV3-2,-,TRBJ2-1,CASSPGTTVVGEQFF,TGTGCCAGCAGCCCCGGGACTACCGTCGTGGGGGAGCAGTTCTTC
TRBD2,TRBV12-5,-,TRBJ2-5,CASGLTGGGVWETQYF,TGTGCTAGTGGCCTCACCGGTGGGGGGGTGTGGGAGACCCAGTACTTC
TRBD2,TRBV20-1,-,TRBJ2-5,CSASKAGGETQYF,TGCAGTGCAAGTAAAGCGGGAGGAGAGACCCAGTACTTC
TRBD2,TRBV6-4,-,TRBJ2-3,CASSLNGLASRTDTQYF,TGTGCCAGCAGTCTTAACGGACTAGCGAGCCGCACAGATACGCAGTATTTT
-,TRBV7-7,-,TRBJ1-1,CASSFEVNTEAFF,TGTGCCAGCAGCTTTGAGGTGAACACTGAAGCTTTCTTT
-,TRBV5-1,-,TRBJ1-2,CASSLRTGGNGYTF,TGCGCCAGCAGCTTGCGGACGGGGGGCAATGGCTACACCTTC
-,TRBV5-1,once,TRBJ2-1,CASSLATLGEQFF,TGCGCCAGCAGCTTGGCTACGCTCGGTGAGCAGTTCTTC
-,TRBV30,-,TRBJ2-1,CAWSLSYNEQFF,TGTGCCTGGAGCCTCTCCTACAATGAGCAGTTCTTC
-,TRBV5-6,-,TRBJ1-4,CASSDSQGSDYREKLFF,TGTGCCAGCAGCGACTCACAGGGCTCTGATTATCGGGAAAAACTGTTTTTT
TRBD1,TRBV5-1,-,TRBJ1-5,CASSLGATGDGQPQHF,TGCGCCAGCAGCTTGGGGGCAACAGGGGACGGTCAGCCCCAGCATTTT
TRBD1,TRBV30,-,TRBJ2-7,CAWSSRQQGPYEQYF,TGTGCCTGGAGTAGCCGCCAACAGGGGCCGTACGAGCAGTACTTC
TRBD1,TRBV6-5,-,TRBJ1-3,CATKQGNSGNTIYF,TGTGCCACCAAACAGGGGAACTCTGGAAACACCATATATTTT